The TCR beta chain described here comes from a study of vaccination and CD4 T cells after COVID-19. Study details: Typically, post-vaccine samples were obtained a median roughly 70 days after dose two, within a range of 14 to 241. SARS-CoV-2, HCoV-NL63, HCoV-OC43 and HCoV-229E supplied the overlapping spike peptides used to stimulate cells.

Study-wide points: The study found that a median approximately 84% of reactive clones in convalescent patients appeared only post-vaccination.

After removal of 5 bases from V and 0 bases from J, the junction contained 9 bases not matched to a gene. This CDR3 has 17 amino acids. Specified treatment: approximately 9-day PBMC culture with coronavirus spike peptide pools or control peptides (ViraFEST assay). TCRs were sequenced by ViraFEST after antigen-specific T cells had been expanded with peptide pools. Of note for this clonotype: Antigen unknown.

Cultured CD4+ T cell DNA was sequenced using the Oncomine TCR Beta short-read assay. In TCRdb, the PCR reads were re-called with MiXCR into one record per CDR3 protein. The sample comprises around 6,000 distinct CDR3 sequences, nearly 50% of which are singletons, and roughly 30% rests with the top ten. Sequenced sample: CD4+ T cells from blood, cultured in vitro. The receptor's source is a human donor who had recovered from COVID-19. The V call is TRBV12-3 or TRBV12-4, the J call TRBJ2-5; 10 bases match TRBD2. This CDR3 is CASSPSFGLADQETQYF. DNA of the CDR3: TGTGCCAGCAGTCCATCTTTTGGACTAGCGGACCAAGAGACCCAGTACTTC.